The rows below give T cell receptor beta chains drawn from one sample of a study of Ad26.COV2.S vaccination and SARS-CoV-2 variants. Assay used: immunoSEQ multiplex PCR; TCRdb lists only in-frame clones, some missing. There are about 350,000 clones in the sample; approximately 81% occur only once, and 3% to 4% lies in the top ten. The starting material was peripheral blood, obtained in a trial of Ad26.COV2.S vaccine versus placebo. Every receptor here comes from a person between 18 and 59 years old who received the Ad26.COV2.S COVID-19 vaccine or a placebo. Both conserved end residues are part of each CDR3. Each record gives: CDR3 protein, CDR3 DNA, clone size, D gene, J gene, V gene. A D gene is named only where the DNA matches it firmly. The size entry is marked missing in some rows and otherwise reads once, few, many or a size class.

CDR3aa: CASSLSLAGGGEQFF
CDR3nt: TGCGCCAGCAGCCTCTCACTAGCGGGAGGTGGTGAGCAGTTCTTC
abundance: NA
d_gene: TRBD2
j_gene: TRBJ2-1
v_gene: TRBV5-1

CDR3aa: CSASQAGRPYNEQFF
CDR3nt: TGCAGTGCTAGTCAAGCGGGCCGCCCCTACAATGAGCAGTTCTTC
abundance: once
d_gene: NA
j_gene: TRBJ2-1
v_gene: TRBV20-1

CDR3aa: CASREGQRTDTQYF
CDR3nt: TGTGCCAGCAGGGAGGGACAGCGCACAGATACGCAGTATTTT
abundance: NA
d_gene: NA
j_gene: TRBJ2-3
v_gene: TRBV2

CDR3aa: CASTGGQHSYEQYF
CDR3nt: TGTGCCAGCACAGGGGGCCAACACTCCTACGAGCAGTACTTC
abundance: NA
d_gene: TRBD1
j_gene: TRBJ2-7
v_gene: TRBV2

CDR3aa: CASGLGLDNREQYF
CDR3nt: TGTGCTAGTGGTTTGGGATTAGATAATCGGGAGCAGTACTTC
abundance: NA
d_gene: NA
j_gene: TRBJ2-7
v_gene: TRBV12-5

CDR3aa: CASSHPGLAGGYTGELFF
CDR3nt: TGTGCCAGCAGCCATCCGGGACTAGCGGGGGGGTACACCGGGGAGCTGTTTTTT
abundance: NA
d_gene: TRBD2
j_gene: TRBJ2-2
v_gene: TRBV5-4

CDR3aa: CASSLRTAHSGNTIYF
CDR3nt: TGTGCCAGCAGCTTGCGGACGGCACACTCTGGAAACACCATATATTTT
abundance: NA
d_gene: NA
j_gene: TRBJ1-3
v_gene: TRBV5-8

CDR3aa: CAIETGSYGYTF
CDR3nt: TGTGCCATCGAGACAGGGAGCTATGGCTACACCTTC
abundance: NA
d_gene: TRBD1
j_gene: TRBJ1-2
v_gene: TRBV28

CDR3aa: CASTTTGANVLTF
CDR3nt: TGTGCCAGCACCACGACTGGGGCCAACGTCCTGACTTTC
abundance: once
d_gene: NA
j_gene: TRBJ2-6
v_gene: TRBV7-2

CDR3aa: CASRGTGVLAGDTDTQYF
CDR3nt: TGTGCCAGCAGGGGGACAGGGGTACTAGCGGGGGACACAGATACGCAGTATTTT
abundance: NA
d_gene: NA
j_gene: TRBJ2-3
v_gene: TRBV27

CDR3aa: CSVPAGATEAFF
CDR3nt: TGCAGCGTTCCAGCGGGGGCCACTGAAGCTTTCTTT
abundance: NA
d_gene: NA
j_gene: TRBJ1-1
v_gene: TRBV29-1

CDR3aa: CASKDRELNYGYTF
CDR3nt: TGTGCCAGCAAGGACAGGGAACTTAACTATGGCTACACCTTC
abundance: NA
d_gene: TRBD1
j_gene: TRBJ1-2
v_gene: TRBV2

CDR3aa: CASSPGGSNQPQHF
CDR3nt: TGTGCCAGCAGTCCCGGAGGAAGCAATCAGCCCCAGCATTTT
abundance: NA
d_gene: NA
j_gene: TRBJ1-5
v_gene: TRBV7-8

CDR3aa: CASSLARSMAKNIQYF
CDR3nt: TGTGCCAGCAGCTTAGCGCGGAGTATGGCCAAAAACATTCAGTACTTC
abundance: NA
d_gene: NA
j_gene: TRBJ2-4
v_gene: TRBV7-2